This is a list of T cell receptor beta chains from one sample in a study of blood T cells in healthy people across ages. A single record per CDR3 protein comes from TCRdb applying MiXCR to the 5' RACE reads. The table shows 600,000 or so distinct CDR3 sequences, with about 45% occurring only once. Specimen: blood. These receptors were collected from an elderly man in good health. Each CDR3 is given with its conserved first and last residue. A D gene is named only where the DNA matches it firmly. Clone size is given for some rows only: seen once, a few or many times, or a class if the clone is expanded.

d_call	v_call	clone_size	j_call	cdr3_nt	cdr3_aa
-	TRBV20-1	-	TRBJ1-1	TGCAGTGCTAGATCGTACACTGAAGCTTTCTTT	CSARSYTEAFF
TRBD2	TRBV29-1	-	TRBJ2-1	TGCAGCATAACCTCCGGGACTAGCGGGGGCGATGAGCAGTTCTTC	CSITSGTSGGDEQFF
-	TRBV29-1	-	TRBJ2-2	TGCAGCGTCAACAGGGGAGGTACCGGGGAGTTGTTTTTT	CSVNRGGTGELFF
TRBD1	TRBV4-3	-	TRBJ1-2	TGCGCCAGCAGCCAAGAACAACAGGGGGGCGCGGGTGGCTACACCTTC	CASSQEQQGGAGGYTF
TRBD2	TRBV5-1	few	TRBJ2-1	TGCGCCAGCAGCCGGCAGACTAGCGGATACAATGAGCAGTTCTTC	CASSRQTSGYNEQFF
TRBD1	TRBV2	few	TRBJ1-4	TGTGCCAGCAGTGAAGTCGCAGGACAGGGAGGAAAACTGTTTTTT	CASSEVAGQGGKLFF
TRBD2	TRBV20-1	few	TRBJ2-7	TGCAGTGCTAGAGATCTAGCGGGAGTTCACGAGCAGTACTTC	CSARDLAGVHEQYF
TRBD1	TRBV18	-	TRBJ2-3	TGTGCCAGCTCATCGGGACAGCTTCGCACAGATACGCAGTATTTT	CASSSGQLRTDTQYF
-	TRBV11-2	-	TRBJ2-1	TGTGCCAGCAGCTTACTCCAGGGGACGGGGAATGAGCAGTTCTTC	CASSLLQGTGNEQFF
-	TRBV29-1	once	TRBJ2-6	TGCAGCGTGCAAATTTCTGGGGCCAACGTCCTGACTTTC	CSVQISGANVLTF